The TCR beta chain under discussion was sequenced for a study of OX40 agonist ivuxolimab in advanced cancers. Generated by immunoSEQ multiplex PCR, the TCRdb table keeps only in-frame clones and is missing some. The sample includes about 15,000 clones, approximately 80% of them seen just once. Excluded were patients having autoimmune disease history or systemic immunosuppression. The CDR3 is made up of 16 amino acids. The V gene's germline CDR1 is SGDLS and CDR2 YYNGEE. V was trimmed by 3 bases and J by 2 bases, leaving 18 bases between them. Study observations and caveats: In the 0.1 to 3.0 mg/kg range, CD4+ and CD8+ blood T cells had expanded clonally by week 6.

Worth noting for this clone: Its antigen remains unidentified.

This sequence joins TRBV9 and TRBJ2-7, with D perhaps TRBD2 (6 bases). The receptor was derived from an adult with an advanced solid tumor such as melanoma, head and neck, liver or kidney cancer. The sample consisted of CD4+ or CD8+ T cells sorted from blood, taken in a trial of the OX40 agonist ivuxolimab. The DNA of the CDR3 is TGTGCCAGCAGCGGCGCGGGGAGTTCCACCCCCTACGAGCAGTACTTC. This codes for CASSGAGSSTPYEQYF.